The next 6 T cell receptor beta chains were all read from a single sample in a study of T cell responses to AZD1222 COVID-19 vaccine. Generated by immunoSEQ multiplex PCR, the TCRdb table keeps only in-frame clones and is missing some. This sample has under 150,000 clones, with 91% found just once. The source was peripheral blood, collected 28 days after the second AZD1222 dose. All receptors derive from an adult who received the AZD1222 COVID-19 vaccine.

The chain recombines TRBV7-3 with TRBJ2-2, with D perhaps assigned TRBD1 or TRBD2 (5 bases each). Germline CDR1 is SGHTA and CDR2 is FQGTGA. The V and J ends lost 5 bases and 2 bases respectively, with 9 bases between them. The CDR3 covers 14 residues. The CDR3 is CASSPGPNTGELFF. The CDR3 DNA is TGTGCCAGCAGCCCGGGACCAAACACCGGGGAGCTGTTTTTT.

The genes are TRBV11-3 and TRBJ2-2, with 7 bases lining up with TRBD2. Germline lookup yields CDR1 SGHNT and CDR2 YENEEA. The CDR3 runs 14 residues. Trimming cost V 7 bases and J 4 bases; bases outside gene matches: 6. The CDR3 bases are TGTGCCAGCACCCTCGGGGGGAGCACCGGGGAGCTGTTTTTT. Encoded protein: CASTLGGSTGELFF.

This clone was counted once. V gene TRBV11-3 combines with J gene TRBJ2-7, with 15 bases identical to TRBD2. The V and J ends lost 0 bases and 4 bases, in that order; junction bases with no gene match: 7. This CDR3 contains 18 residues. Germline loops: CDR1 SGHNT, CDR2 YENEEA. The CDR3 coding sequence is TGTGCCAGCAGCTTAGATGGACTAGCGGGAGGGCGATTTTACGAGCAGTACGTC. Its protein is CASSLDGLAGGRFYEQYV.

V and J are TRBV2 and TRBJ1-1; D is unclear. V lost 0 bases to trimming and J lost 2 bases, with 7 bases between them. Germline V lookup: CDR1 SNHLY, CDR2 FYNNEI. The CDR3 covers 14 residues. The CDR3: CASSEAEGNTEAFF. The DNA for the CDR3 is TGTGCCAGCAGTGAAGCCGAGGGTAACACTGAAGCTTTCTTT.

The chain recombines TRBV21-1 with TRBJ1-2; the DNA was not compared with TRBD1, the D call given in the table. TRBV21-1 is designated a pseudogene. The CDR3 extends over 15 amino acids. Written as DNA, the CDR3 is TGTGCCAGCAGCAAAGAGACATTTTTTAACTATGGCTACACCTTC. This gives the protein CASSKETFFNYGYTF.

V and J are TRBV6-5 and TRBJ1-5, with TRBD1 as a possible D gene (5 bases). V was cut by 0 bases and J by 5 bases, with 11 bases left in between. Germline V gene data show CDR1 as MNHEY and CDR2 as SVGAGI. The CDR3 length is 15 residues. The CDR3 here is CASSYSGQGHQPQHF. CDR3 in DNA: TGTGCCAGCAGTTACTCGGGCCAGGGCCATCAGCCCCAGCATTTT.